The clone carrying this T cell receptor beta chain came up many times. Its antigen is undetermined. One end of the junction is discordant with germline, which a read error may explain. The data originate from a study of T cells in Graves' hyperthyroidism and ophthalmopathy. Overall study results and limits: The majority of expanded thyroid clonotypes above 0.001 also appeared in blood.

Germline V lookup: CDR1 MDHEN, CDR2 SYDVKM. CDR3 length equals 14 residues. Using RNA transcripts as the source, TCR beta CDR3 regions were amplified. A set of HTBI primers served as the primers for a first-round RT-PCR of the TCR CDR3. TCRdb re-analysed the multiplex PCR reads in MiXCR, keeping a single row per CDR3 protein. The sample shows about 270,000 distinct CDR3 sequences, approximately 23% of them seen only once. Among ophthalmopathy patients, the Clinical Activity Score reached at least 3, the NOSPECS grade reached at least 4, and duration remained under 3 months. Clinical symptoms, serum thyroxine, TRAb, thyroid ultrasound and orbital computed tomography established diagnosis.

The V and J genes are TRBV28 and TRBJ1-2, with 9 bases identical to TRBD1. This sequence was found in a middle-aged woman with Graves' ophthalmopathy. Sequencing was performed on blood. Written as DNA, the CDR3 is TGTGCCGGCAGTTTAACAGGGGGCTACTCACGCTACACCTTC. As protein: CAGSLTGGYSRYTF.